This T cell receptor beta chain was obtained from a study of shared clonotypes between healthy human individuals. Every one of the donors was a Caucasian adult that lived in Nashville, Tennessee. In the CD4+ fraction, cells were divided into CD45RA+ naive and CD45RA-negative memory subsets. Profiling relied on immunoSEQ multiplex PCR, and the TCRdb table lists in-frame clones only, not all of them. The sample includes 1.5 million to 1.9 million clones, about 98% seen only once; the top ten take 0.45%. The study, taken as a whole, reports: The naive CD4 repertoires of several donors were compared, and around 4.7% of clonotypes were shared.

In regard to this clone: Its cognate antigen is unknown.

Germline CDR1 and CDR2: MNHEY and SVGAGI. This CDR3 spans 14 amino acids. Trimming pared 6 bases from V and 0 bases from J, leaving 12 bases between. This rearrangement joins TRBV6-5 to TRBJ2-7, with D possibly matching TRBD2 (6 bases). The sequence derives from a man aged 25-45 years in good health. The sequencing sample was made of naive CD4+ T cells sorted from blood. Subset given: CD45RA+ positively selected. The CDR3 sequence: CASRPGLSSYEQYF. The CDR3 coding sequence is TGTGCCAGCAGACCGGGACTGAGCTCCTACGAGCAGTACTTC.